This TCR beta chain was observed in a study of T cells in Graves' hyperthyroidism and ophthalmopathy. With respect to this clonotype: Its target is not known.

Recently diagnosed hyperthyroidism of less than 2 months' duration affected patients aged 18 to 65. Each diagnosis was grounded in clinical symptoms, serum thyroxine and TRAb, thyroid ultrasound, and orbital computed tomography. Germline trimming cut 5 bases from V and 7 bases from J; bases unmatched to any gene: 10. Germline-derived CDR1 and CDR2 are SGHVS and FQNEAQ. The CDR3 consists of 17 residues. Regarding the study as a whole: Through a model of 13 V-J features, ophthalmopathy was separated from stable hyperthyroidism. Most thyroid clonotypes expanded above 0.001 appeared in blood too.

Amplification of TCR beta CDR3 regions used RNA as the template. An initial round of RT-PCR targeting the TCR CDR3 relied on the HTBI primer set. TCRdb analysed the multiplex PCR reads with MiXCR anew, one entry per CDR3 protein. The table includes fewer than 350,000 distinct CDR3 sequences, 18% detected once. The rearrangement joins TRBV7-8 to TRBJ2-1; TRBD2 agrees at 14 bases. The TCR originated in a woman in her 50s with Graves' hyperthyroidism. Sequencing used blood. Written as DNA, the CDR3 is TGTGCCAGCAGCACCCCCGGGACTAGCGGGGGTGCGAATGAGCAGTTCTTC. Its translation is CASSTPGTSGGANEQFF.